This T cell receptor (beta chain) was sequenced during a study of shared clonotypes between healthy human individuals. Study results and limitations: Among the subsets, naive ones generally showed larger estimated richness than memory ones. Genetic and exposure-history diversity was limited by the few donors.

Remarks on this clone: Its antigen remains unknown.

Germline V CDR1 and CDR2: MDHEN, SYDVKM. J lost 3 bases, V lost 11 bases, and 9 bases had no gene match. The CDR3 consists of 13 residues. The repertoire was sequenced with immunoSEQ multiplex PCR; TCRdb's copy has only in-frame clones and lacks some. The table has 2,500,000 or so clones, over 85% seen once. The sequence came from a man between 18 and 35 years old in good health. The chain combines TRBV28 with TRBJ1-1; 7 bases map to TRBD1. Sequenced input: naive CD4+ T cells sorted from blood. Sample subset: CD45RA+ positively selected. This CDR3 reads CAGERQGDTEAFF. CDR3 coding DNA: TGTGCCGGCGAACGACAGGGTGACACTGAAGCTTTCTTT.